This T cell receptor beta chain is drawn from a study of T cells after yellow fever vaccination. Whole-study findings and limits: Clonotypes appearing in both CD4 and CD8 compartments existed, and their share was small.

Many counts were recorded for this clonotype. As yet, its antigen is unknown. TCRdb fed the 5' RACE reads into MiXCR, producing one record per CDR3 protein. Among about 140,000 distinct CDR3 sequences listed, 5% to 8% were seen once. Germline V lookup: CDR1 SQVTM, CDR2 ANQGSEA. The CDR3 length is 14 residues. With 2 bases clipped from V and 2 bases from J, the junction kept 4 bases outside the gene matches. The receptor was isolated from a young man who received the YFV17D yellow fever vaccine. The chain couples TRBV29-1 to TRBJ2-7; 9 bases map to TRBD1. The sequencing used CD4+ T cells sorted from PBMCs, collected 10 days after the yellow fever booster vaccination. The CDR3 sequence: CSVERGTGTYEQYF. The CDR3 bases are TGCAGCGTTGAACGGGGGACAGGGACCTACGAGCAGTACTTC.